The 27 T cell receptor beta chains in this list originate from one sample, sequenced in a study of T cells in Graves' hyperthyroidism and ophthalmopathy (dated by TCRdb to about 2019). The receptor library was made with multiplex PCR. The sequencer listed for this sample is Illumina HiSeq 2000. The TCR beta CDR3 regions were amplified from the RNA transcripts. For the first round of RT-PCR on the TCR CDR3, the HTBI primer set was used together with the Qiagen OneStep RT-PCR kit. TCRdb passed the public sequencing reads through fastp at Q25 and MiXCR, retaining productive beta sequences. Rows with one shared CDR3 protein collapse into an entry with the most common genes and DNA. The sample includes fewer than 450,000 distinct CDR3 sequences, with approximately 17% observed a single time. The ten biggest clones cover approximately 35% of the sample. The sequencing input was blood. Receptors originate from a woman aged 25 to 45 with Graves' hyperthyroidism that later progressed to Graves' ophthalmopathy.

This chain joins TRBV5-1 and TRBJ2-3, with 9 nucleotides matching TRBD1. V shed 4 bases and J 3 bases; nucleotides not matched to a gene: 3. CDR3 length: 14 residues. Germline lookup yields CDR1 SGHRS and CDR2 YFSETQ. The CDR3 sequence is CASSTGTGTDTQYF. Written as DNA, the CDR3 is TGCGCCAGCAGCACCGGGACAGGGACAGATACGCAGTATTTT. The entire variable domain, with the rest obtained from reference TRBV5-1 and TRBJ2-3, is as follows: KAGVTQTPRYLIKTRGQQVTLSCSPISGHRSVSWYQQTPGQGLQFLFEYFSETQRNKGNFPGRFSGRQFSNSRSEMNVSTLELGDSALYLCASSTGTGTDTQYFGPGTRLTVL.

This clonotype was detected only a few times. This chain uses TRBV18 with TRBJ2-7; 7 positions agree with TRBD1. This CDR3 has 15 amino acids. CDR1 KGHSH and CDR2 LQKENI come from the germline V gene. V was pared by 6 bases and J by 2 bases, with 10 bases of the junction left unmatched. The CDR3 nucleotides are TGTGCCAGCTCGCAAAAACAGGGGTTTCCCTACGAGCAGTACTTC. Translated, it gives CASSQKQGFPYEQYF.

This clonotype was recorded at least ten times. The chain combines TRBV2 with TRBJ2-1; D is unresolved. V was cut by 4 bases and J by 1 base, with 11 bases left in between. This CDR3 spans 15 amino acids. Germline CDR1 and CDR2: SNHLY and FYNNEI. The chain's CDR3 is CASSVRSRSYNEQFF. DNA for the CDR3: TGTGCCAGCAGTGTTAGGAGTAGGTCCTACAATGAGCAGTTCTTC.

This clonotype was observed at least ten times. The chain uses TRBV11-3 and TRBJ2-1; D is uncertain. Germline loops: CDR1 SGHNT, CDR2 YENEEA. The ends were cut back, 5 bases at V and 8 bases at J, with 10 bases in the middle. The length of the CDR3 is 12 residues. CDR3 bases: TGTGCCAGCAGCCGAGTGCAGGATGAGCAGTTCTTC. As protein: CASSRVQDEQFF.

The table lists this clonotype with many counts. The rearrangement uses TRBV30 and TRBJ1-4; D is undetermined. V dropped 4 bases and J dropped 6 bases, with 15 bases sitting between them. The germline V gene has CDR1 GTSNPN and CDR2 SVGIG (reference sequence). The CDR3 is 14 residues long. The CDR3 DNA sequence: TGTGCCTGGACCGTGGCGAGGCTCCATGAAAAACTGTTTTTT. This gives the protein CAWTVARLHEKLFF.

This clonotype was seen at least ten times. The genes are TRBV29-1 and TRBJ2-7; D is ambiguous. Trimming left V 6 bases short and J 1 base short, with 13 bases between. This CDR3 contains 13 residues. The germline V gene has CDR1 SQVTM and CDR2 ANQGSEA. The CDR3: CSVPGTESYEQYF. CDR3 sequence (DNA): TGCAGCGTCCCCGGAACCGAGTCCTACGAGCAGTACTTC.

This clonotype was observed many times. J is TRBJ1-5 and V is TRBV2; D not certain. Trimming cost V 4 bases and J 4 bases, with 8 bases left between them. Per the germline V gene, CDR1 is SNHLY and CDR2 is FYNNEI. This CDR3 contains 13 residues. The CDR3 DNA sequence: TGTGCCAGCAGTGTTGGGCTTAATCAGCCCCAGCATTTT. Amino acids: CASSVGLNQPQHF.

The chain uses TRBV10-2 and TRBJ2-1, with D unresolved. CDR1 is WSHSY and CDR2 is SAAADI in the germline V gene. This CDR3 is built from 15 residues. Trimming left V 5 bases short and J 2 bases short, with 13 bases between. The CDR3 loop is CASSQSSRPYNEQFF. The CDR3 DNA follows: TGCGCCAGCAGTCAGAGTAGCCGACCCTACAATGAGCAGTTCTTC.

The CDR3, as DNA: TGTGCCAGCAGTCCCCTCGGGCCAGGAATCACCTACGAGCAGTACTTC. Protein: CASSPLGPGITYEQYF. The gene calls are TRBV28 and TRBJ2-7; D not resolved. The CDR3 sequence is 16 residues long. Germline V gene sequence: CDR1 MDHEN, CDR2 SYDVKM. V dropped 5 bases and J dropped 2 bases, with 19 bases sitting between them.

Ten or more counts support this clonotype. The rearrangement joins TRBV7-9 to TRBJ2-1, with 13 bases fitting TRBD2. With V trimmed by 5 bases and J by 10 bases, 11 bases remained unmatched. CDR1 and CDR2 (germline): SEHNR, FQNEAQ (reference sequence). This CDR3 is 16 amino acids long. CDR3 coding DNA: TGTGCCAGCAGCCCAGCTACTAGCGGGGGGGCCAGCGAGCAGTTCTTC. The encoded protein is CASSPATSGGASEQFF.

V and J are TRBV5-1 and TRBJ2-1, with a tentative D call TRBD2 (7 bases). The length of the CDR3 is 16 residues. V lost 0 bases, J lost 4 bases, and 14 bases lay in between. CDR1 SGHRS and CDR2 YFSETQ come from the germline V gene. CDR3 bases: TGCGCCAGCAGCTTGGCGATGGGGGGGCTTTACAATGAGCAGTTCTTC. Translating gives CASSLAMGGLYNEQFF. The whole variable domain, filled in from reference TRBV5-1 and TRBJ2-1, reads KAGVTQTPRYLIKTRGQQVTLSCSPISGHRSVSWYQQTPGQGLQFLFEYFSETQRNKGNFPGRFSGRQFSNSRSEMNVSTLELGDSALYLCASSLAMGGLYNEQFFGPGTRLTVL.

The V call is TRBV20-1, the J call TRBJ1-2; 8 nucleotides align to TRBD1. Per germline, CDR1 DFQATT and CDR2 SNEGSKA (reference sequence). This CDR3 has 15 amino acids. V lost 0 bases to trimming and J lost 0 bases; unmatched junction nucleotides: 3. CDR3: CSARDQGASNYGYTF. The CDR3 DNA reads TGCAGTGCTAGAGACCAGGGGGCCTCTAACTATGGCTACACCTTC.

In its sample, this clonotype was seen many times. The chain uses TRBV7-9 and TRBJ2-1, with D hard to call. The CDR3 runs 15 residues. V gave up 5 bases and J gave up 3 bases, with 14 bases separating them. Per the germline V gene, CDR1 is SEHNR and CDR2 is FQNEAQ (reference sequence). The CDR3 is CASSNPAVDYNEQFF. CDR3 DNA: TGTGCCAGCAGCAACCCCGCCGTGGACTACAATGAGCAGTTCTTC.

The rearrangement joins TRBV25-1 to TRBJ2-3; 9 bases map to TRBD2. J was trimmed by 3 bases and V by 6 bases; bases with no gene match: 13. The germline V gene has CDR1 MGHDK and CDR2 SYGVNS. This CDR3 is 17 amino acids long. This CDR3 reads CASSPIAGALITDTQYF. CDR3 coding DNA: TGTGCCAGCAGCCCGATAGCGGGGGCCCTGATAACAGATACGCAGTATTTT.

In its sample, this clonotype was seen a few times. V usage is TRBV20-1 and J usage is TRBJ2-1; TRBD2 aligns across 10 bases. Per germline, CDR1 DFQATT and CDR2 SNEGSKA (reference sequence). The CDR3 consists of 15 residues. V shed 0 bases, J shed 6 bases, and the junction held 5 bases outside the gene matches. Here the CDR3 DNA reads TGCAGTGCTAGAGATTCGCAGCGGGGGGGCAATGAGCAGTTCTTC. This sequence encodes CSARDSQRGGNEQFF.

The table lists this clonotype with many counts. The rearrangement links TRBV11-2 to TRBJ2-3; 8 bases match TRBD2. With V trimmed by 5 bases and J by 6 bases, 13 bases remained unmatched. CDR3 length: 16 residues. CDR1 SGHAT and CDR2 FQNNGV come from the germline V gene. The CDR3 region is CASSPPERGQGDTQYF. CDR3 in DNA: TGTGCCAGCAGCCCGCCAGAGCGGGGGCAGGGGGATACGCAGTATTTT.

This clonotype has a count of ten or more. This chain links TRBV19 with TRBJ2-7; D is perhaps TRBD1 or TRBD2 (5 bases each). This CDR3 has 15 amino acids. CDR1 and CDR2 from the germline V gene are LNHDA and SQIVND (reference sequence). With 3 bases removed from V and 5 bases from J, the gap between germline ends came to 17 bases. The CDR3 region is CASSMNWDAVHEQYF. CDR3 coding DNA: TGTGCCAGTAGTATGAATTGGGACGCCGTCCACGAGCAGTACTTC.

This clonotype has at least ten counts. J is TRBJ2-1 and V is TRBV5-1; 10 nucleotides agree with TRBD1. CDR3 length equals 11 residues. Unmatched junction bases numbered 8, after V lost 8 bases and J lost 15 bases. CDR1 is SGHRS, CDR2 YFSETQ, per germline. The CDR3 DNA reads as TGCGCCAGGACATCGGGGGACAGGGGGTTCTTC. Translated, it gives CARTSGDRGFF.

This clonotype appeared many times. The J gene is TRBJ2-4, the V gene TRBV30, with D perhaps assigned TRBD1 or TRBD2 (5 bases each). This CDR3 comprises 14 residues. Trimming pared 0 bases from V and 1 base from J, leaving 7 bases between. The germline CDR1 and CDR2 sequences are GTSNPN and SVGIG (reference sequence). CDR3 DNA: TGTGCCTGGAGTGTATGGGGGGCCAAAAACATTCAGTACTTC. Amino acids: CAWSVWGAKNIQYF.

This clonotype was observed many times. V and J are TRBV2 and TRBJ1-6; no clear D gene. Looked up from germline, CDR1 is SNHLY and CDR2 is FYNNEI. The V gene lost 4 bases and the J gene lost 7 bases, with 5 bases spanning the gap. The CDR3 totals 12 residues. Here the CDR3 reads CASSAQNSPLHF. The CDR3 DNA follows: TGTGCCAGCAGTGCGCAGAATTCACCCCTCCACTTT.

The chain combines TRBV11-3 with TRBJ2-3; either TRBD1 or TRBD2 may fit D (5 bases each). V was clipped by 7 bases and J by 0 bases, with 11 bases between them. Germline lookup yields CDR1 SGHNT and CDR2 YENEEA. The CDR3 loop spans 14 amino acids. In nucleotides, the CDR3 is TGTGCCAGCAACCTGGGACCTAGCACAGATACGCAGTATTTT. Translated, it gives CASNLGPSTDTQYF.

This clonotype was picked up a small number of times. The chain links TRBV29-1 to TRBJ2-1, with TRBD1 identical over 10 bases. V shed 2 bases and J 4 bases; nucleotides not matched to a gene: 14. CDR3 length: 18 residues. Germline CDR1 is SQVTM and CDR2 is ANQGSEA. CDR3 amino acids: CSVESGLDRGRTYNEQFF. As DNA, the CDR3 is TGCAGCGTTGAAAGCGGCCTTGACAGGGGGCGGACTTACAATGAGCAGTTCTTC.

V is TRBV4-1 and J is TRBJ1-6; D might be TRBD1 (5 bases). The CDR3 contains 18 residues. The germline CDR1 and CDR2 sequences are MGHRA and YSYEKL. Deletions cut 1 base from V and 0 bases from J, with 13 bases between. The CDR3 DNA reads as TGCGCCAGCAGCCAAGTGGGGGGGGGGAGCTCCTATAATTCACCCCTCCACTTT. Amino acid sequence: CASSQVGGGSSYNSPLHF.

Ten or more counts support this clonotype. V gene TRBV5-1 combines with J gene TRBJ2-1; D possibly corresponds to TRBD2 (6 bases). V was shortened by 0 bases and J by 4 bases, with 11 bases between the two germline ends. The CDR3 has 15 amino acids. CDR1 and CDR2 from the germline V gene are SGHRS and YFSETQ. The DNA of the CDR3 is TGCGCCAGCAGCTTGGACAGGAGGGTTTACAATGAGCAGTTCTTC. Protein: CASSLDRRVYNEQFF.

This clonotype was seen many times. The chain joins TRBV12-3 or TRBV12-4 to TRBJ2-3; a possible D gene is TRBD2 (6 bases). CDR3 length: 17 amino acids. The V end was cut by 1 base, the J end by 0 bases, with 14 bases between. In DNA form, the CDR3 reads TGTGCCAGCAGTTTAGGGGTCGGGGGATTTAGCACAGATACGCAGTATTTT. Translated, it gives CASSLGVGGFSTDTQYF.

The chain combines TRBV6-6 with TRBJ1-3; TRBD1 might be the D (5 bases). The V and J ends lost 0 bases and 0 bases respectively, with 9 bases between them. This CDR3 contains 16 residues. Germline V gene sequence: CDR1 MNHNY, CDR2 SVGAGI (reference sequence). CDR3 sequence: CASSYSAGSSGNTIYF. The CDR3, as DNA: TGTGCCAGCAGTTACTCGGCAGGGAGCTCTGGAAACACCATATATTTT.

This clonotype was recorded many times. The chain uses TRBV25-1 and TRBJ2-7, with D perhaps TRBD1 or TRBD2 (6 bases each). V shed 5 bases and J shed 6 bases, with 14 bases lying between them. Germline CDR1 is MGHDK and CDR2 is SYGVNS. The CDR3 is 13 residues long. The CDR3 sequence is CASSYGGRIEQYF. CDR3 DNA sequence: TGTGCCAGCAGTTATGGGGGGCGCATCGAGCAGTACTTC.